Shown below are 2 T cell receptor beta chains from a single sample sequenced in a study of long-term antiretroviral therapy in people with HIV. The libraries were made with immunoSEQ v3.0 at survey level. Method: immunoSEQ multiplex PCR; TCRdb's copy keeps in-frame clones and lacks some. The data show tens of thousands of clones, 82% seen once. This material consisted of unsorted PBMCs, taken 0.3 years after starting antiretroviral therapy. The receptors stem from a man aged 50 to 59 with HIV.

The chain combines TRBV14 with TRBJ1-2, with a tentative D call TRBD1 (5 bases). Deletions cut 2 bases from V and 4 bases from J, with 14 bases between. The germline V gene has CDR1 SGHDN and CDR2 FVKESK. This CDR3 contains 15 residues. The CDR3 reads CASSQSGAPVYGYTF. The CDR3 nucleotides read TGTGCCAGCAGCCAAAGTGGGGCGCCGGTCTATGGCTACACCTTC.

The chain recombines TRBV5-1 with TRBJ2-3; D may be TRBD2 (5 bases). CDR1 is SGHRS and CDR2 is YFSETQ in the germline V gene. This CDR3 has 14 residues. Trimming cost V 3 bases and J 2 bases, with 10 bases left between them. In DNA form, the CDR3 reads TGCGCCAGCAGCTGGGTGGACTCCACAGATACGCAGTATTTT. This encodes CASSWVDSTDTQYF.